The 25 T cell receptor beta chains below come from one sample, sequenced in a study of blood T cells in healthy people across ages. Through a sample-barcoded 5' primer and a J-beta primer mix, a second PCR was run for about 7 to 12 cycles. MiXCR, run by TCRdb on the 5' RACE reads, gives a single entry per CDR3 protein. The sample has hundreds of thousands of distinct CDR3 sequences, less than 25% seen once; the top ten hold just under 9%. The same sample was also used in a study of T cells of mothers and their children.

The sample was blood. These receptors were taken from a boy aged 5-17 years in good health.

This clonotype has a handful of counts. The chain joins TRBV25-1 to TRBJ1-4; weak D call: TRBD1 (5 bases). Trimming cost V 3 bases and J 8 bases, with 28 bases left between them. Germline V gene lookup returns CDR1 MGHDK and CDR2 SYGVNS. This CDR3 is built from 19 residues. DNA for the CDR3: TGTGCCAGCAGTGATCTCCCCGGATTCTCTTCGGGAGGGGTAGAAAAACTGTTTTTT. Its protein is CASSDLPGFSSGGVEKLFF.

The genes are TRBV15 and TRBJ2-2, with 9 nucleotides matching TRBD1. Germline CDR1 and CDR2: LNHNV and YYDKDF (reference sequence). After removal of 0 bases from V and 4 bases from J, the junction contained 3 bases not matched to a gene. This CDR3 spans 16 amino acids. The CDR3 DNA sequence: TGTGCCACCAGCAGAGAAGGGACAGGGACCACCGGGGAGCTGTTTTTT. It codes for CATSREGTGTTGELFF.

This clonotype was seen only a few times. The V gene is TRBV30, the J gene TRBJ2-7; D is unclear. Trimming stripped 2 bases from V and 5 bases from J, with 7 bases between. Looked up from germline, CDR1 is GTSNPN and CDR2 is SVGIG (reference sequence). This CDR3 is 11 amino acids long. In DNA, the CDR3 is TGTGCCTGGAGTACAACCGACGAGCAGTACTTC. Translation gives CAWSTTDEQYF.

This rearrangement joins TRBV28 to TRBJ1-2, with 7 bases aligning to TRBD1. Looked up from germline, CDR1 is MDHEN and CDR2 is SYDVKM. V lost 5 bases, J lost 8 bases, and 14 bases stayed unmatched. The CDR3 spans 15 residues. CDR3 in amino acids: CASSPTTGSVLGYTF. The CDR3 region has the DNA TGTGCCAGCAGTCCTACGACAGGGAGCGTTCTAGGCTACACCTTC.

The rearrangement links TRBV7-9 to TRBJ2-7; D unclear. From germline, CDR1 is SEHNR and CDR2 FQNEAQ (reference sequence). V was pared by 2 bases and J by 6 bases, with 17 bases between. The CDR3 contains 15 residues. This CDR3 reads CASSLSSGPIREQYF. The CDR3 DNA reads as TGTGCCAGCAGCTTATCCTCTGGGCCCATACGCGAGCAGTACTTC.

V usage is TRBV7-9 and J usage is TRBJ2-4, with 7 nucleotides matching TRBD2. CDR3 length: 15 amino acids. V was pared by 4 bases and J by 0 bases, with 3 bases of the junction left unmatched. In germline, CDR1 is SEHNR, CDR2 FQNEAQ (reference sequence). The CDR3 region is CASSWSGGAKNIQYF. In nucleotides, the CDR3 is TGTGCCAGCAGCTGGTCGGGGGGAGCCAAAAACATTCAGTACTTC. Full variable domain (remainder filled in from reference TRBV7-9 and TRBJ2-4): DTGVSQNPRHKITKRGQNVTFRCDPISEHNRLYWYRQTLGQGPEFLTYFQNEAQLEKSRLLSDRFSAERPKGSFSTLEIQRTEQGDSAMYLCASSWSGGAKNIQYFGAGTRLSVL.

This clonotype was counted between two and nine times. The chain joins TRBV15 to TRBJ1-5, with no clear D. Germline lookup yields CDR1 LNHNV and CDR2 YYDKDF (reference sequence). The CDR3 is made up of 12 amino acids. Trimming cost V 3 bases and J 5 bases, with 5 bases left between them. CDR3 region: CATSSSDQPQHF. Written as DNA, the CDR3 is TGTGCCACCAGCAGTTCAGATCAGCCCCAGCATTTT.

This clonotype was recorded a few times. This chain links TRBV7-9 with TRBJ2-2; the D gene is possibly TRBD1 (6 bases). The CDR3 loop spans 18 amino acids. V lost 5 bases and J lost 0, with 19 bases in between. Germline CDR1 reads SEHNR; CDR2 reads FQNEAQ (reference sequence). This CDR3 is CASSPGQIIGTNTGELFF. CDR3 DNA: TGTGCCAGCAGCCCCGGACAGATTATCGGCACGAACACCGGGGAGCTGTTTTTT.

CDR3 bases: TGTGCCACCAGTGATTGGAAAATTGGGTTCGGCTATGGCTACACCTTC. Protein product: CATSDWKIGFGYGYTF. The chain carries TRBV24-1 and TRBJ1-2; no reliable D call. This CDR3 contains 16 residues. Germline CDR1 reads KGHDR; CDR2 reads SFDVKD. The V end was cut by 2 bases, the J end by 4 bases, with 16 bases between.

This clonotype was detected a few times. One junction end disagrees with the germline gene, perhaps due to a read error. The CDR3 bases are TGTGCCAGCAGTTTATCGGCCCTGGGACACCTTCGGGCCGAGCGGTACTTC. This translates into CASSLSALGHLRAERYF. The chain couples TRBV27 to TRBJ2-7, with D possibly TRBD1 on 6 matching bases. CDR1 MNHEY and CDR2 SMNVEV come from the germline V gene (reference sequence). The CDR3 has 17 residues.

This clonotype has just a few counts. The chain employs TRBV7-9 and TRBJ2-1; TRBD1 might be the D (5 bases). Germline lookup yields CDR1 SEHNR and CDR2 FQNEAQ (reference sequence). CDR3 length equals 11 residues. With 0 bases removed from V and 12 bases from J, the gap between germline ends came to 6 bases. DNA of the CDR3: TGTGCCAGCAGCTTAGCAGGGGTGCAGTTCTTC. Translated, it gives CASSLAGVQFF. Drawing the rest from reference TRBV7-9 and TRBJ2-1, the complete variable domain is DTGVSQNPRHKITKRGQNVTFRCDPISEHNRLYWYRQTLGQGPEFLTYFQNEAQLEKSRLLSDRFSAERPKGSFSTLEIQRTEQGDSAMYLCASSLAGVQFFGPGTRLTVL.

This clonotype was counted a single time. The chain is built from TRBV6-1 and TRBJ2-5; D perhaps matches TRBD2 (6 bases). The J call may be wrong; the DNA end is better matched by TRBJ2-1. Germline CDR1 and CDR2: MNHNS and SASEGT. The CDR3 consists of 14 residues. The CDR3 region is CASSEVSGDNEQFF. CDR3 DNA: TGTGCCAGCAGTGAGGTCTCGGGGGACAATGAGCAGTTCTTC.

This clonotype was counted between two and nine times. The V gene is TRBV30, the J gene TRBJ2-7; tentative D call: TRBD1 (5 bases). The germline gives CDR1 GTSNPN, CDR2 SVGIG (reference sequence). CDR3 length equals 13 residues. V was trimmed by 2 bases and J by 7 bases, leaving 15 bases between them. CDR3 bases: TGTGCCTGGAGTACAGATTCCTCAGGGGAGCAGTACTTC. This codes for CAWSTDSSGEQYF.

CDR3 in DNA: TGTGCCAGCAGCTTAGCCCGGGAGGGAGAGACCCAGTACTTC. Protein sequence: CASSLAREGETQYF. The J gene is TRBJ2-5, the V gene TRBV7-2; 8 bases fit TRBD2. Per germline, CDR1 SGHTA and CDR2 FQGNSA. V trimming: 0 bases; J trimming: 4 bases; junction bases outside the gene matches: 1. CDR3 length: 14 amino acids.

The chain joins TRBV29-1 to TRBJ1-3, with D perhaps matching TRBD1 (6 bases). This CDR3 has 15 residues. Germline V gene lookup returns CDR1 SQVTM and CDR2 ANQGSEA. The ends were cut back, 5 bases at V and 2 bases at J, with 16 bases in the middle. The CDR3 protein is CSVHGTGSAGNTIYF. In nucleotides, the CDR3 is TGCAGCGTTCACGGAACAGGGAGCGCTGGAAACACCATATATTTT.

The V call is TRBV7-2, the J call TRBJ1-4; tentative D call: TRBD1 (6 bases). Trimming left V 8 bases short and J 5 bases short, with 12 bases between. In germline, CDR1 is SGHTA, CDR2 FQGNSA. CDR3 length equals 13 residues. CDR3 in DNA: TGTGCCAGCGGAAGGACAGTAAATGAAAAACTGTTTTTT. This codes for CASGRTVNEKLFF. The complete variable domain, with remaining parts taken from reference TRBV7-2 and TRBJ1-4, reads GAGVSQSPSNKVTEKGKDVELRCDPISGHTALYWYRQSLGQGLEFLIYFQGNSAPDKSGLPSDRFSAERTGGSVSTLTIQRTQQEDSAVYLCASGRTVNEKLFFGSGTQLSVL.

This sequence joins TRBV20-1 and TRBJ1-5; 8 bases line up with TRBD1. Germline V gene data show CDR1 as DFQATT and CDR2 as SNEGSKA (reference sequence). The CDR3 runs 17 residues. V lost 2 bases and J lost 2; bases outside the gene matches: 11. The CDR3 bases are TGCAGTGCTAGATCGCTGGCAGGGGGCCCGGGCAATCAGCCCCAGCATTTT. Protein product: CSARSLAGGPGNQPQHF.

The rearrangement links TRBV7-9 to TRBJ2-6; D remains unclear. Trimming left V 4 bases short and J 0 bases short, with 10 bases between. The CDR3 spans 16 residues. CDR1 SEHNR and CDR2 FQNEAQ come from the germline V gene (reference sequence). Here the CDR3 reads CASSSSADSGANVLTF. Here the CDR3 DNA reads TGTGCCAGCAGCTCATCTGCTGACTCTGGGGCCAACGTCCTGACTTTC.

This rearrangement joins TRBV2 to TRBJ2-5; D perhaps matches TRBD2 (5 bases). The tail of the sequence fits TRBJ2-1 better, so the J call may be wrong. This CDR3 comprises 14 residues. CDR1 is SNHLY and CDR2 is FYNNEI in the germline V gene. The chain's CDR3 is CASKEDPTYNEQFF. The CDR3 DNA sequence: TGTGCCAGCAAGGAGGACCCTACTTACAATGAGCAGTTCTTC.

V gene TRBV7-3 combines with J gene TRBJ2-5; D gene uncertain. The CDR3 is 15 amino acids. Germline V lookup: CDR1 SGHTA, CDR2 FQGTGA. Trimming stripped 5 bases from V and 5 bases from J, with 18 bases between. The CDR3, as DNA: TGTGCCAGCAGCCCCGGTTATGGGCGCAGGGAGACCCAGTACTTC. Amino acid sequence: CASSPGYGRRETQYF.

The chain recombines TRBV7-9 with TRBJ1-1, with 7 bases fitting TRBD1. V trimming: 5 bases; J trimming: 2 bases; junction bases outside the gene matches: 8. CDR1 SEHNR and CDR2 FQNEAQ come from the germline V gene (reference sequence). This CDR3 is 15 amino acids long. The CDR3 nucleotides are TGTGCCAGCAGCCCACCAGGGGGACTAAACACTGAAGCTTTCTTT. This gives the protein CASSPPGGLNTEAFF.

The chain combines TRBV4-2 with TRBJ1-1, with a weak D call TRBD1 (5 bases). This CDR3 contains 12 residues. The germline V and J ends were trimmed by 1 base and 11 bases, with 11 bases remaining between them. CDR1 is LGHNA, CDR2 YNFKEQ, per germline. CDR3 sequence: CASSQGQGHAFF. The CDR3 coding sequence is TGTGCCAGCAGCCAAGGGCAGGGTCACGCTTTCTTT.

This clonotype was detected a few times. The gene calls are TRBV4-1 and TRBJ1-2; D possibly corresponds to TRBD1 (5 bases). The ends were cut back, 1 base at V and 6 bases at J, with 9 bases in the middle. This CDR3 is 13 amino acids long. Germline V gives CDR1 MGHRA, CDR2 YSYEKL. As DNA, the CDR3 is TGCGCCAGCAGCCAAGTTGGGGGTAATGGCTACACCTTC. Its translation is CASSQVGGNGYTF.

This clonotype showed up many times. V gene TRBV29-1 combines with J gene TRBJ2-5; D not certain. The DNA end is more similar to TRBJ2-7, so the J call may be wrong. Looked up from germline, CDR1 is SQVTM and CDR2 is ANQGSEA. The CDR3 loop spans 11 amino acids. In DNA form, the CDR3 reads TGCAGCGCCCTCCATACCTACGAGCAGTACTTC. Translating it yields CSALHTYEQYF.

J is TRBJ2-1 and V is TRBV27; D is undetermined. Judging by the DNA end, TRBJ1-1 fits better; the J call may be wrong. The CDR3 consists of 14 residues. Germline lookup yields CDR1 MNHEY and CDR2 SMNVEV (reference sequence). CDR3 in DNA: TGTGCCAGCAGTTTAGGGCGAGATGTGGCTGAAGCTTTCTTT. Encoded protein: CASSLGRDVAEAFF.